These 8 T cell receptor beta chains share one sample of origin, sequenced in a study of shared clonotypes between healthy human individuals. Here immunoSEQ multiplex PCR was the method, and the copy in TCRdb shows in-frame clones only, minus some. The sample lists 2 million to 2.5 million clones, 85% to 95% seen once, with around 0.38% in the top ten. Material: naive CD4+ T cells from PBMCs. The subset is: CD45RA+ positively selected. Receptors were obtained from a young man in good health. Some clones in this sample may be carry-over from other donors' samples.

Comments on this clone: Other DNA sequences in this specimen translate into the identical CDR3. The rearrangement joins TRBV5-1 to TRBJ2-3; 9 bases align to TRBD2. CDR3 length: 16 amino acids. After removal of 0 bases from V and 0 bases from J, the junction contained 2 bases not matched to a gene. Germline CDR1 is SGHRS and CDR2 is YFSETQ. CDR3 bases: TGCGCCAGCAGCTTGGGACTAGCGGTGAGCACAGATACGCAGTATTTT. It encodes CASSLGLAVSTDTQYF.

This clone showed up just a few times. This chain connects TRBV7-6 to TRBJ2-7; D is ambiguous. V gave up 5 bases and J gave up 6 bases, with 17 bases separating them. CDR3 length equals 14 residues. In germline, CDR1 is SGHVS, CDR2 FNYEAQ. The CDR3 region has the DNA TGTGCCAGCAGCCCCAGTCCGGCCTATGGCGAGCAGTACTTC. Residues: CASSPSPAYGEQYF.

J is TRBJ1-2 and V is TRBV21-1. TRBV21-1 is listed as a pseudogene. The CDR3 contains 14 residues. The CDR3 DNA sequence: TGTGCCAGCAGCAAACACCCAACGACCTATGGCTACACCTTC. Protein sequence: CASSKHPTTYGYTF.

This chain links TRBV18 with TRBJ2-2, with 13 bases lining up with TRBD2. Germline CDR1 and CDR2: KGHSH and LQKENI. Trimming at V came to 4 bases and at J to 1 base, leaving 9 bases not matched to a gene. The CDR3 consists of 19 residues. The CDR3 DNA follows: TGTGCCAGCTCACTCAGGGGGACTAGCGGGACCGTGAACACCGGGGAGCTGTTTTTT. The encoded protein is CASSLRGTSGTVNTGELFF.

Of note for this clone: The same CDR3 is also encoded by other DNA sequences in this sample. This chain connects TRBV28 to TRBJ1-2, with 7 nucleotides matching TRBD1. The V and J ends lost 3 bases and 0 bases, in that order; junction bases with no gene match: 1. The CDR3 is 14 amino acids. Germline V gene data show CDR1 as MDHEN and CDR2 as SYDVKM. CDR3 coding DNA: TGTGCCAGCAGTTTCAGGGGGTCTAACTATGGCTACACCTTC. Translating gives CASSFRGSNYGYTF.

This clone was seen only once. The chain uses TRBV28 and TRBJ2-7, with TRBD2 identical over 10 bases. Trimming cost V 4 bases and J 2 bases; bases outside gene matches: 8. CDR3 length: 16 amino acids. Per the germline V gene, CDR1 is MDHEN and CDR2 is SYDVKM. This CDR3 reads CASSSSSSGSPYEQYF. In DNA, the CDR3 is TGTGCCAGCAGTTCCAGCTCTAGCGGGAGTCCCTACGAGCAGTACTTC.

The chain uses TRBV5-6 and TRBJ2-3; D possibly matches TRBD1 or TRBD2 (5 bases each). V lost 3 bases to trimming and J lost 2 bases, with 10 bases between them. CDR1 SGHDT and CDR2 YYEEEE come from the germline V gene. The CDR3 has 14 amino acids. The CDR3 coding sequence is TGTGCCAGCAGCTCGTGGGGGTACACAGATACGCAGTATTTT. The encoded protein is CASSSWGYTDTQYF.

The CDR3 region has the DNA TGTGCCAGCAGTTTTCAGGGTCTCAAGGGTACAGATACGCAGTATTTT. This codes for CASSFQGLKGTDTQYF. This chain joins TRBV28 and TRBJ2-3; a possible D gene is TRBD1 (5 bases). The length of the CDR3 is 16 residues. Trimming pared 3 bases from V and 3 bases from J, leaving 16 bases between. Germline CDR1 and CDR2: MDHEN and SYDVKM.